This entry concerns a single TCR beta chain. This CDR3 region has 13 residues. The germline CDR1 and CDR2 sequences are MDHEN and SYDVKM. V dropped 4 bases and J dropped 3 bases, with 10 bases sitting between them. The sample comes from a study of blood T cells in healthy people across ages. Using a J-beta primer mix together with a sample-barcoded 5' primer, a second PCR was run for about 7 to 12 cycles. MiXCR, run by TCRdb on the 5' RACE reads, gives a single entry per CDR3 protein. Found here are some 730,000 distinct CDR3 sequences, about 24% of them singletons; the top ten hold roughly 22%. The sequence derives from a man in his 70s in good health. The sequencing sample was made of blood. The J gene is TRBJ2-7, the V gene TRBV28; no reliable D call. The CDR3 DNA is TGTGCCAGCAGTTCCGTGGGTAACTACGAGCAGTACTTC. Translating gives CASSSVGNYEQYF.